The rows below give T cell receptor beta chains drawn from one sample of a study of T cells in Graves' hyperthyroidism and ophthalmopathy. Using its own MiXCR run on the multiplex PCR reads, TCRdb lists one record per CDR3 protein. Of around 300,000 distinct CDR3 sequences in the sample, roughly 19% are singletons; the top ten hold roughly 39%. Sequenced input: blood. These receptors were collected from a man between 50 and 59 years old with Graves' ophthalmopathy. Both conserved end residues are part of each CDR3. D genes are given only for firm matches. Some rows have no size entry. The others give once, few or many, or a class for an expanded clone.

cdr3_nt	cdr3_aa	v_call	clone_size	cdr3_length	d_call	j_call
TGCGCCAGCAGCTTGACAGGGAGCGAGCAGTACTTC	CASSLTGSEQYF	TRBV5-1	.	12	.	TRBJ2-7
TGTGCCAGCAGCTTAGGTGTACTAGCCTACAATGAGCAGTTCTTC	CASSLGVLAYNEQFF	TRBV7-2	many	15	.	TRBJ2-1
TGTGCCAGCTCACTTGGCCTGAACACTGAAGCTTTCTTT	CASSLGLNTEAFF	TRBV5-1	many	13	.	TRBJ1-1
TGTGCCAGCAGCCAAGTGGCGGGGGGGACCCAGTACTTC	CASSQVAGGTQYF	TRBV3-1	many	13	TRBD2	TRBJ2-5
TGCGCCAGCAGCCAAGATATCAGGGGGGCTTCAGCTTTCTTT	CASSQDIRGASAFF	TRBV4-1	.	14	TRBD1	TRBJ1-1
TGTGCCAGCAGTTGGACAGGGGATCGCGAGACCCAGTACTTC	CASSWTGDRETQYF	TRBV7-6	many	14	TRBD1	TRBJ2-5
TGTGCCAGCAGAGAGGGAGAGTTTGGGTCCTTGGGGGAGCAGTACTTC	CASREGEFGSLGEQYF	TRBV27	few	16	.	TRBJ2-7
TGTGCCAGCAGCCTCGACGGAGCCGGGACTAGCGGGAGAAGGGACACAGATACGCAGTATTTT	CASSLDGAGTSGRRDTDTQYF	TRBV7-8	.	21	TRBD2	TRBJ2-3
TGTGCCAGCAGCCATTTCTTTCAGCCCCAGCATTTT	CASSHFFQPQHF	TRBV3-1	many	12	.	TRBJ1-5
TGCGCCAGCAGCTTGGGGGGCCAAACCTACAATGAGCAGTTCTTC	CASSLGGQTYNEQFF	TRBV5-1	few	15	.	TRBJ2-1
TGTGCCAGCAGCACTGGGACAGAAGAGACCCAGTACTTC	CASSTGTEETQYF	TRBV5-4	.	13	TRBD1	TRBJ2-5
TGTGCCAGCAGCTTAGCTAGCGGCGCGCAGTATTTT	CASSLASGAQYF	TRBV7-2	few	12	.	TRBJ2-3
TGCAGTGCTAGAGATGTTCGAACGGGAGGGGGTAACACCGGGGAGCTGTTTTTT	CSARDVRTGGGNTGELFF	TRBV20-1	few	18	TRBD2	TRBJ2-2
TGCAGTGCCCCCTCCCCCGGCCTCTCCTACGAGCAGTACTTC	CSAPSPGLSYEQYF	TRBV20-1	.	14	.	TRBJ2-7
TGTGCCAGCAGCCGCACTGAAAAACTGTTTTTT	CASSRTEKLFF	TRBV7-9	few	11	.	TRBJ1-4
TGTGCCAGCAGCCCAGGGATTACGAGGGACACTGAAGCTTTCTTT	CASSPGITRDTEAFF	TRBV12-3/TRBV12-4	many	15	.	TRBJ1-1
TGTGCCAGCAGTTATCCCCTGGGCGTAGAACGGCAGGGGCAGCCCCAGCATTTT	CASSYPLGVERQGQPQHF	TRBV28	few	18	.	TRBJ1-5
TGTGCCACCAGCAGAGAGGTTACGGCAGGACAGGGAAACCAAGAGACCCAGTACTTC	CATSREVTAGQGNQETQYF	TRBV15	few	19	TRBD1	TRBJ2-5
TGCGCCAGCAGTCGGACAGGGGAAGCCGGGGAGCTGTTTTTT	CASSRTGEAGELFF	TRBV10-2	.	14	TRBD1	TRBJ2-2
TGTGCCTGGAGTGTACTGCTAGCGGGTGGGGTCAACTACGAGCAGTACTTC	CAWSVLLAGGVNYEQYF	TRBV30	.	17	TRBD2	TRBJ2-7
TGTGCCAGCAGCCCGCAACAGAGAGGGGAGCAGTACTTC	CASSPQQRGEQYF	TRBV11-3	many	13	.	TRBJ2-7
TGTGCCAGCAGCGTCCAAGCAGGCTCAGGCACAGATACGCAGTATTTT	CASSVQAGSGTDTQYF	TRBV13	many	16	.	TRBJ2-3
TGCAGTGCCCGGCCGGGTGACATTCAGTACTTC	CSARPGDIQYF	TRBV20-1	many	11	.	TRBJ2-4
TGTGCCAGCAGCGTAGGAGGGGGACTAGCGGGCGGCGAGCAGTACTTC	CASSVGGGLAGGEQYF	TRBV9	.	16	TRBD2	TRBJ2-7
TGTGCCAGCAGCCAAGAAGTTAGCGCGGGAGCGGACATTCAGTACTTC	CASSQEVSAGADIQYF	TRBV14	.	16	TRBD2	TRBJ2-4
TGCGCCAGCAGCTTGGCCGGACAGACTTACAATGAGCAGTTCTTC	CASSLAGQTYNEQFF	TRBV5-1	.	15	.	TRBJ2-1
TGTGCCAGCAGCGATCAGGGGAGCTCCTATAATTCACCCCTCCACTTT	CASSDQGSSYNSPLHF	TRBV6-1	few	16	.	TRBJ1-6
TGTGCCAGCAGCCAAGGGTCCTTCGGGCGGGGCGGCCCCTCCTACGAGCAGTACTTC	CASSQGSFGRGGPSYEQYF	TRBV4-2	few	19	.	TRBJ2-7
TGTGCCAGCAGCTCATCAGCGGGAGGGCCTTGGGAGCAGTACTTC	CASSSSAGGPWEQYF	TRBV7-2	many	15	TRBD2	TRBJ2-7
TGTGCCACTACCCCGGGACAGGGGGCCCCTAGGAGCACAGATACGCAGTATTTT	CATTPGQGAPRSTDTQYF	TRBV2	many	18	TRBD1	TRBJ2-3